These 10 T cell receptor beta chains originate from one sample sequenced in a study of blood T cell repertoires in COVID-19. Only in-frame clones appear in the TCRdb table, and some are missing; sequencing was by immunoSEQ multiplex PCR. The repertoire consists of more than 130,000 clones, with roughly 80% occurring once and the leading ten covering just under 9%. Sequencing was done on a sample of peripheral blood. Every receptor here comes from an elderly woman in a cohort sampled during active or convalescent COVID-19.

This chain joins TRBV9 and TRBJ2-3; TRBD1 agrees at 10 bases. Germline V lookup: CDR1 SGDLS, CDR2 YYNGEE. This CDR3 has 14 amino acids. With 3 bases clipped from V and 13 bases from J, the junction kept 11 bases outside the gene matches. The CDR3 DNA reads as TGTGCCAGCAGCGGGATACCGGGACAGGGGAGTAAGTATTTT. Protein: CASSGIPGQGSKYF.

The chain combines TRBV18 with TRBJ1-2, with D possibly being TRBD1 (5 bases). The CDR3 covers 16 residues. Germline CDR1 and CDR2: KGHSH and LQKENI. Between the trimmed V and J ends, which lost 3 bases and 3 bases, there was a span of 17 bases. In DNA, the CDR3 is TGTGCCAGCTCACCCGCGGGAGGGGCGCACGACTATGGCTACACCTTC. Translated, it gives CASSPAGGAHDYGYTF. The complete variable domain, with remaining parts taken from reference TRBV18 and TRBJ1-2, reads NAGVMQNPRHLVRRRGQEARLRCSPMKGHSHVYWYRQLPEEGLKFMVYLQKENIIDESGMPKERFSAEFPKEGPSILRIQQVVRGDSAAYFCASSPAGGAHDYGYTFGSGTRLTVV.

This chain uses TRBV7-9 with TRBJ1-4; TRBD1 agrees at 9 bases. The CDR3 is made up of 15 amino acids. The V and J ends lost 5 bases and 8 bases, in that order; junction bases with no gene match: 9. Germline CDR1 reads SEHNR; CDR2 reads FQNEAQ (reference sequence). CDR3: CASSPGGTGFEKLFF. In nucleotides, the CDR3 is TGTGCCAGCAGCCCTGGAGGGACAGGGTTCGAAAAACTGTTTTTT.

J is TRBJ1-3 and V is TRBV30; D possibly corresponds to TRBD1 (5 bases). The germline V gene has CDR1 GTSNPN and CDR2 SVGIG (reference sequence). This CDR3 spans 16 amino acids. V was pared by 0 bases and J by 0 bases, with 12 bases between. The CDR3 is CAWSVAGTISGNTIYF. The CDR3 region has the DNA TGTGCCTGGAGTGTCGCAGGGACTATCTCTGGAAACACCATATATTTT.

CDR3 residues: CASSLAGRGYTEAFF. The CDR3 bases are TGTGCCAGCAGCTTAGCGGGCAGGGGCTACACTGAAGCTTTCTTT. The chain recombines TRBV11-2 with TRBJ1-1, with D maybe TRBD1 (6 bases). This CDR3 is built from 15 residues. Germline V gene lookup returns CDR1 SGHAT and CDR2 FQNNGV. V dropped 1 base and J dropped 3 bases, with 12 bases sitting between them.

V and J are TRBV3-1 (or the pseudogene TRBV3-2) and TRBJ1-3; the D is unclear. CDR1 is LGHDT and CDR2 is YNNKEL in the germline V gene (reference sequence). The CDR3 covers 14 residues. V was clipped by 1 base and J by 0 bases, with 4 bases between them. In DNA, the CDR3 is TGTGCCAGCAGCCAAGGGAGCTCTGGAAACACCATATATTTT. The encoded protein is CASSQGSSGNTIYF.

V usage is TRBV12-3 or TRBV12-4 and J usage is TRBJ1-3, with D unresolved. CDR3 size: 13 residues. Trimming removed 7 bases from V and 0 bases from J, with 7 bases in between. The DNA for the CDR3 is TGTGCCAGCAACCGAGACTCTGGAAACACCATATATTTT. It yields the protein CASNRDSGNTIYF.

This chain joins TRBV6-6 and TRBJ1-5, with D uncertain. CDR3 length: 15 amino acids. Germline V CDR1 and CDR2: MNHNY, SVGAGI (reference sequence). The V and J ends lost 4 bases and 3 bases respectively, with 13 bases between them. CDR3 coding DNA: TGTGCCAGCAGTTCCCGAGGGATTAACAATCAGCCCCAGCATTTT. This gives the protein CASSSRGINNQPQHF.

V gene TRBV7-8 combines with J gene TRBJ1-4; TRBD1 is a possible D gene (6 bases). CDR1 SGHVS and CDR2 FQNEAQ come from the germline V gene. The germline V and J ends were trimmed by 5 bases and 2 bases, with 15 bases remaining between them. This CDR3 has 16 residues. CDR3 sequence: CASSQYRVHTNEKLFF. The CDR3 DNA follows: TGTGCCAGCAGCCAGTACAGGGTTCATACTAATGAAAAACTGTTTTTT. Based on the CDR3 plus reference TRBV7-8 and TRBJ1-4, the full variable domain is GAGVSQSPRYKVAKRGQDVALRCDPISGHVSLFWYQQALGQGPEFLTYFQNEAQLDKSGLPSDRFFAERPEGSVSTLKIQRTQQEDSAVYLCASSQYRVHTNEKLFFGSGTQLSVL.

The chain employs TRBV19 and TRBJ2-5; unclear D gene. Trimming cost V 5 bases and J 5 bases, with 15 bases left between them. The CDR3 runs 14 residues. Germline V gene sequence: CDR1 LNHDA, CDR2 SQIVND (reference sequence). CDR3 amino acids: CASSRGGVVETQYF. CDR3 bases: TGTGCCAGTAGTCGAGGCGGTGTAGTGGAGACCCAGTACTTC.